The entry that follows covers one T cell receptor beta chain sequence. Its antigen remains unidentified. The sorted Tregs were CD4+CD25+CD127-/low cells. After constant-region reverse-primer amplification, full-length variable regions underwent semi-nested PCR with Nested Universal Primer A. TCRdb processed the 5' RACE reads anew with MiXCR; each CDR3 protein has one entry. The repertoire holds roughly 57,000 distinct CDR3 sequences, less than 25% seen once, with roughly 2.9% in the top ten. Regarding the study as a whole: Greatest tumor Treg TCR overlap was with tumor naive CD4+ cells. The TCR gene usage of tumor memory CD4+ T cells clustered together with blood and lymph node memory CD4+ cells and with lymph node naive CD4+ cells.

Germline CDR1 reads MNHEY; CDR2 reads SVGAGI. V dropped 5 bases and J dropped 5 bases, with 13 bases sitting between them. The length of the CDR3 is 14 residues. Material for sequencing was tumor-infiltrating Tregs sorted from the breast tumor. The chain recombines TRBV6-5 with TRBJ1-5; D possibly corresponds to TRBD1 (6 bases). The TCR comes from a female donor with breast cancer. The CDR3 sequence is CASSRGLVDQPQHF. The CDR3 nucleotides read TGTGCCAGCAGTAGGGGGTTGGTAGATCAGCCCCAGCATTTT.